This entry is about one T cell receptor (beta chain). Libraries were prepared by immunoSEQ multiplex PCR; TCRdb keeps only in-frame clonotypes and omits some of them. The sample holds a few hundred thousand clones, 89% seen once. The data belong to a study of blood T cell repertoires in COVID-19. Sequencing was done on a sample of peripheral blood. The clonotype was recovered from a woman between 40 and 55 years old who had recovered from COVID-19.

The CDR3 reads CASSPDSAVDTQYF. Written as DNA, the CDR3 is TGTGCCAGCTCACCGGACTCTGCTGTAGATACGCAGTATTTT. J is TRBJ2-3 and V is TRBV18, with D possibly TRBD2 on 5 matching bases. The CDR3 totals 14 residues. The germline CDR1 and CDR2 sequences are KGHSH and LQKENI. Trimming removed 3 bases at V and 5 bases at J, with 12 bases between.